Many counts were recorded for the clone carrying this T cell receptor beta chain. Its specificity is not known. V shed 4 bases and J shed 8 bases, with 15 bases lying between them. Germline lookup yields CDR1 LNHDA and CDR2 SQIVND (reference sequence). This CDR3 has 14 residues. From RNA, the CDR3 regions of TCR beta chains were amplified and sequenced. HTBI-primed RT-PCR formed the first round, and a multiplex PCR formed the second. Each CDR3 protein gets one entry after TCRdb re-called the multiplex PCR reads with MiXCR. The sample lists about 16,000 distinct CDR3 sequences; more than 45% were seen once. Aged 18 to 65, hyperthyroidism patients had new diagnoses of under 2 months' duration. The starting material, over 8.5 ml of fresh peripheral blood, provided the PBMCs. These data come from a study of Graves' ophthalmopathy and Graves' hyperthyroidism. Overall study: The collection of peripheral blood took place at initial diagnosis, before any treatment. Whole-study results and caveats: Most expanded clonotypes in thyroid above 0.001 frequency also showed up in blood.

The genes are TRBV19 and TRBJ2-1, with D possibly TRBD1 on 7 matching bases. Sequencing was done on a sample of peripheral blood. The receptor's source is a woman aged 40-49 years with stable Graves' hyperthyroidism. The CDR3 DNA is TGTGCCAGTAGTACCCTAGGAGGGGGCGATGAGCAGTTCTTC. As protein: CASSTLGGGDEQFF.